This T cell receptor beta chain comes out of a study of PD-L1 blockade in urothelial cancer (dated by TCRdb to about 2017). Some background on the complete study: Therapy was started in the mid-2010s for all patients, and atezolizumab 1,200 mg was administered intravenously every 3 weeks. About 85% of the 29 patients were identified as males with urothelial cancer of bladder origin, and a prior smoking history was reported by 18 of 29 patients. Fewer than ten patients achieved durable clinical benefit and approximately 20 did not. Blood samples were analyzed at two time points: 3 weeks after treatment start (second dose) and 6 weeks after treatment start. An ECOG performance status of 0 or 1 was recorded for the patients, and 0 to 3 prior chemotherapy regimens had been received by the patients. Blood samples gave a median of 141,255 T cells and tens of thousands of unique TCRs, with a median clonality of roughly 0.08. An exploratory multi-omic analysis was conducted of the somatic, immune and clinical correlates of response to PD-L1 blockade with atezolizumab in urothelial cancer. Pretreatment tumor samples, along with matched peripheral blood collected serially before and after atezolizumab treatment, underwent TCR sequencing. In the same patients, pretreatment tumors underwent whole exome sequencing and RNA sequencing in addition to TCR sequencing. Durable clinical benefit was defined as a progression-free survival longer than 6 months, and TCR features were additionally tested against progression-free survival and overall survival. Under 30 patients had pretreatment blood TCR-seq, about 25 had at least one posttreatment blood collection, and about 25 had tumor TCR-seq. The full study reports these points: A pretreatment peripheral blood TCR clonality below the median was linked to improved progression-free and overall survival. Greater expansion of tumor-associated TCR clones in peripheral blood 3 weeks after the start of treatment was observed in patients with durable benefit (n of about 20, p = 0.022). Because the sample size was small (n ≈ 31) and many of the analyses were exploratory, the results are meant to be hypothesis-generating.

With respect to this clone: Its target antigen remains unknown. Per-base quality was not reported, and no clone a single base away is much larger than it.

Synthetic TCR analog templates were spiked into each PCR so that absolute template abundance could be estimated from read counts. The immunoSEQ assay was used to amplify TCRbeta CDR3 regions from genomic DNA with bias-controlled V and J gene primers. Sequencing of rearranged TCRbeta segments was performed at approximately 20X coverage. Turning to the authors' computational methods: Sequencing errors were corrected by clustering and CDR3s were annotated against IMGT to assign V, D and J genes. Downstream analyses used only productive TCRbeta rearrangements and left out out-of-frame or stop-codon sequences. To compute clonality, Shannon entropy was normalized by the log of the number of unique productive sequences and then subtracted from one. Clones differing between time points or between blood and tumor were identified using Fisher's exact test with Benjamini-Hochberg correction, with an adjusted p below 0.01 applied as the threshold. The source is immuneACCESS, and TCRdb retained only in-frame sequences with V and J called. Part of the clones is not carried over; for the studies checked, unresolved V genes explain less than half of this, and the remainder is unexplained. V, J and clone size derive from that table, while D and trimming were established from the DNA sequence. This sample comprises around 100,000 clones, under 85% of them detected only once. About 2.4% of the sample rests with the top ten.

The CDR1 and CDR2 encoded by the germline V gene are KGHSH and LQKENI. Measured from the cysteine to the phenylalanine, the CDR3 is 18 residues long. Kept here is only the CDR3 DNA, which spans 54 bases and is read in frame from base 1. V lost 4 bases and J lost 1 base, and the count of bases not matched to a germline gene is 11. A total of around 30 patients with locally advanced or metastatic urothelial carcinoma, treated at Memorial Sloan Kettering on a trial protocol, made up the cohort. Peripheral blood mononuclear cells were collected pretreatment and during treatment, at between 1 and 8 total time points per patient. The Qiagen DNeasy Blood extraction kit was used to purify genomic DNA from total PBMCs and tumor samples. PBMCs were collected pretreatment and during treatment and were isolated and stored as previously described.

This receptor was taken from a man between 50 and 59 years old with urothelial cancer. Sequences were derived from PBMCs, sampled around atezolizumab (anti-PD-L1) treatment. This chain joins TRBV18 to TRBJ1-5, and 9 junctional nucleotides match TRBD1. CDR3 region: CASSLGTGSLGSNQPQHF. The nucleotide sequence is given as TGTGCCAGCTCACTCGGGACAGGGAGTTTAGGAAGCAATCAGCCCCAGCATTTT.